These T cell receptor beta chains were read from a single sample in a study of blood T cell repertoires in COVID-19. Method: immunoSEQ multiplex PCR; TCRdb's copy keeps in-frame clones and lacks some. Of 80,000 or so clones in the sample, 80% to 90% were seen once. The sequenced sample was peripheral blood. These receptors all stem from a human donor in a cohort sampled during active COVID-19. The CDR3 runs from the conserved cysteine through the conserved F or W. The D gene is left open where the match is weak. The size field is filled for only some rows; it gives once, few, many or a size class.

v_gene,d_gene,j_gene,abundance,CDR3nt,CDR3aa
TRBV4-1,NA,TRBJ1-4,NA,TGCGCCAGCAGTTTTCGTGAGGCAACTAATGAAAAACTGTTTTTT,CASSFREATNEKLFF
TRBV7-2,TRBD2,TRBJ2-7,NA,TGTGCCAGCAGGGGGAGGGTTCCGGGGGACGAGCAGTACTTC,CASRGRVPGDEQYF
TRBV19,TRBD1,TRBJ2-7,NA,TGTGCCACCACTGGGGACAGCGCCTACGAGCAGTACTTC,CATTGDSAYEQYF
TRBV18,NA,TRBJ1-5,once,TGTGCCAGCTCAACAGCAAATCAGCCCCAGCATTTT,CASSTANQPQHF
TRBV7-9,NA,TRBJ2-2,NA,TGTGCCAGCAGCGCGGAGGGGGCAGTCGGGGAGCTGTTTTTT,CASSAEGAVGELFF
TRBV12-3/TRBV12-4,TRBD1,TRBJ1-1,once,TGTGCCAGCAGTTCCACAGGGGGGACTGAAGCTTTCTTT,CASSSTGGTEAFF
TRBV5-1,NA,TRBJ2-1,NA,TGCGCCAGCAGCTTGGCAGCAGGTCAAATCGACAATGAGCAGTTCTTC,CASSLAAGQIDNEQFF
TRBV30,NA,TRBJ1-4,NA,TGTGCCTGGAGGGAGGCTAATGAAAAACTGTTTTTT,CAWREANEKLFF
TRBV6-5,TRBD2,TRBJ2-7,NA,TGTGCCAGCAGAGAGGGACTAGCGAGTACCTACGAGCAGTACTTC,CASREGLASTYEQYF
TRBV5-4,NA,TRBJ1-1,few,TGTGCCAGCAGCGCTGAACAGCAGAACACTGAAGCTTTCTTT,CASSAEQQNTEAFF
TRBV28,NA,TRBJ1-5,NA,TGTGCCAGCAGTTTAGTGACAGCTTATAGCAATCAGCCCCAGCATTTT,CASSLVTAYSNQPQHF
TRBV3-1/TRBV3-2,TRBD2,TRBJ2-1,NA,TGTGCCAGCAGCCACGGGGGAGGGTACAATGAGCAGTTCTTC,CASSHGGGYNEQFF
TRBV9,NA,TRBJ2-1,NA,TGTGCCAGCAGCCTCAGACAGTTATCCTACAATGAGCAGTTCTTC,CASSLRQLSYNEQFF
TRBV5-8,NA,TRBJ2-3,NA,TGTGCCAGCAGCTTGCTGGGGGCGAGCACAGATACGCAGTATTTT,CASSLLGASTDTQYF
TRBV27,NA,TRBJ1-1,NA,TGTGCCAGCAGTTTACAGGGGCGCACTGAAGCTTTCTTT,CASSLQGRTEAFF
TRBV11-3,NA,TRBJ1-4,NA,TGTGCCAGCAGGCAACAGGGTGCGGATGAAAAACTGTTTTTT,CASRQQGADEKLFF
TRBV11-2,TRBD1,TRBJ2-2,NA,TGTGCCAGCAGCCGGGGTGCCGGACGGACAGGGAGCACCGGGGAGCTGTTTTTT,CASSRGAGRTGSTGELFF
TRBV29-1,TRBD2,TRBJ2-1,NA,TGCAGCGTTGAAACACCTAGGGCGGGGGTTGCCTACAATGAGCAGTTCTTC,CSVETPRAGVAYNEQFF
TRBV5-6,NA,TRBJ2-2,NA,TGTGCCAGCAGCTTGGGGTTAAGGGGCACCGGGGAGCTGTTTTTT,CASSLGLRGTGELFF
TRBV15,TRBD2,TRBJ2-3,NA,TGTGCCACCAGCAGTCCACTAGCGGGGAGGTTGGATACGCAGTATTTT,CATSSPLAGRLDTQYF
TRBV30,TRBD1,TRBJ1-5,NA,TGTGCCTGGAGTGTAGGTTGGGGGACAGGGGGTTCCTATAGCAATCAGCCCCAGCATTTT,CAWSVGWGTGGSYSNQPQHF
TRBV7-2,NA,TRBJ1-3,NA,TGTGCCAGCAGCCTAAGCCAGGGGAATGGTTACACCATATATTTT,CASSLSQGNGYTIYF
TRBV30,TRBD1,TRBJ1-6,few,TGTGCCTGGAGTGTACGTCAGGGGGTGAATTCACCCCTCCACTTT,CAWSVRQGVNSPLHF
TRBV5-1,TRBD1,TRBJ1-1,NA,TGCGCCAGCAGCCCACGACAGGGGGGGGACACTGAAGCTTTCTTT,CASSPRQGGDTEAFF
TRBV13,TRBD1,TRBJ2-2,once,TGTGCCAGCAGCTTAAGAGGGGGCGACACCGGGGAGCTGTTTTTT,CASSLRGGDTGELFF
TRBV28,TRBD1,TRBJ2-7,NA,TGTGCCAGCAGTTTTCCTCTTTCCCGACAGGGGGCTTACGAGCAGTACTTC,CASSFPLSRQGAYEQYF
TRBV2,NA,TRBJ1-5,NA,TGTGCCAGCAATGGGGGCCCCAATCAGCCCCAGCATTTT,CASNGGPNQPQHF
TRBV7-9,NA,TRBJ2-3,NA,TGTGCCAGCACCAGGGGGGGGCAGAGCACAGATACGCAGTATTTT,CASTRGGQSTDTQYF
TRBV10-2,TRBD1,TRBJ2-7,NA,TGCGCCACCCCAGAAGGGGGCGTCCGCCCCGCATCCTACGAGCAGTACTTC,CATPEGGVRPASYEQYF